This T cell receptor (beta chain) comes out of a study of blood T cell repertoires in COVID-19. Germline CDR1 is SGHAT and CDR2 is FQNNGV. V was cut by 3 bases and J by 0 bases, with 12 bases left in between. This CDR3 contains 15 residues. Here immunoSEQ multiplex PCR was the method, and the copy in TCRdb shows in-frame clones only, minus some. The sample carries roughly 97,000 clones, about 90% recorded once. The rearrangement joins TRBV11-2 to TRBJ2-7; TRBD2 might be the D (5 bases). The clonotype comes from a man in his fifties with acute or convalescent COVID-19. Material: peripheral blood. In DNA form, the CDR3 reads TGTGCCAGCAGCTTCGGAGCGGCTAGCTCCTACGAGCAGTACTTC. It specifies CASSFGAASSYEQYF.